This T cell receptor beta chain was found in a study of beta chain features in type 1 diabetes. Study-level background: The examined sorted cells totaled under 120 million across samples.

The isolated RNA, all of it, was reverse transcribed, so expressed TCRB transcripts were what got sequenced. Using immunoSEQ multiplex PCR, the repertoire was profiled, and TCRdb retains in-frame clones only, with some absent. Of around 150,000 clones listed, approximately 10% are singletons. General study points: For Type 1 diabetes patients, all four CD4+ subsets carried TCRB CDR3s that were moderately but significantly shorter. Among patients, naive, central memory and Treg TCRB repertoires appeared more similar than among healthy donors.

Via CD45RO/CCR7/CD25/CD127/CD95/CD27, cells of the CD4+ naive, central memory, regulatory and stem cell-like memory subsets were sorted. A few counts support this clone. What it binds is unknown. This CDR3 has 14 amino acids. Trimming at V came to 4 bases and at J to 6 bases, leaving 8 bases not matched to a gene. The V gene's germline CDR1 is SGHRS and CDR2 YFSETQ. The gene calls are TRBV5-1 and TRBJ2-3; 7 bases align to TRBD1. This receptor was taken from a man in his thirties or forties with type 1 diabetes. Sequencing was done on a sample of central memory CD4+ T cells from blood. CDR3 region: CASSPTGPGDTQYF. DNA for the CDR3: TGCGCCAGCAGCCCGACAGGGCCTGGGGATACGCAGTATTTT.